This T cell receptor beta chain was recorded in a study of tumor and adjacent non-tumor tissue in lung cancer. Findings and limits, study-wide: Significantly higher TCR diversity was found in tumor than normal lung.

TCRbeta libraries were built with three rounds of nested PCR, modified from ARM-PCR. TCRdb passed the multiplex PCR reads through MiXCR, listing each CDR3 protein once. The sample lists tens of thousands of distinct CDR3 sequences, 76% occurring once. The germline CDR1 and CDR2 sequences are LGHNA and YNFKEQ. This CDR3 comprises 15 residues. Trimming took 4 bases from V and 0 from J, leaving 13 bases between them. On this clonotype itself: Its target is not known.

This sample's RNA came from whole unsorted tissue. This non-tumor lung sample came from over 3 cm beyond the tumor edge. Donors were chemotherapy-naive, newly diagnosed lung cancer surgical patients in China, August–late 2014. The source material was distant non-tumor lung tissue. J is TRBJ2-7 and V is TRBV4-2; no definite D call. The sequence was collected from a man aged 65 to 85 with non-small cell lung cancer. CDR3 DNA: TGTGCCAGCAGCCTTGGAGTAGGTAGCTCCTACGAGCAGTACTTC. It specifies CASSLGVGSSYEQYF.